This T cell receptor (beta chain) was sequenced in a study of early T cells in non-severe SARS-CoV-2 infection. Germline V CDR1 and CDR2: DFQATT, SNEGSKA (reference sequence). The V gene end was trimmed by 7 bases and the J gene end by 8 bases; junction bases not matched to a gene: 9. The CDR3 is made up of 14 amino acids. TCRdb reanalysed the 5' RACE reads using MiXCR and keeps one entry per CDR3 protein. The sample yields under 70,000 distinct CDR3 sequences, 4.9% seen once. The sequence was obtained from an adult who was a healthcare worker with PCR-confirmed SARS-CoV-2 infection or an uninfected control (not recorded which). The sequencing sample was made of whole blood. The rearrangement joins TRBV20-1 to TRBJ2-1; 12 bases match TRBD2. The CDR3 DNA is TGCAGTGTTCAGACTAGCGGGAGTTTATATGAGCAGTTCTTC. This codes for CSVQTSGSLYEQFF.